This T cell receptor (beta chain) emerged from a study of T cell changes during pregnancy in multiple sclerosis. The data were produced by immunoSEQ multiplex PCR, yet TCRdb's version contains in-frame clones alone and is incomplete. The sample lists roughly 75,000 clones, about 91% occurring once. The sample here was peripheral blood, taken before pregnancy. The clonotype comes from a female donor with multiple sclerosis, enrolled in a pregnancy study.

CDR3 residues: CSAMDRGGNTIYF. DNA of the CDR3: TGCAGCGCGATGGACAGGGGAGGAAACACCATATATTTT. V gene TRBV29-1 combines with J gene TRBJ1-3, with TRBD1 matching over 9 bases. Germline loops: CDR1 SQVTM, CDR2 ANQGSEA. The V segment lost 7 bases and the J segment 4 bases; nucleotides outside the gene matches: 5. The CDR3 spans 13 residues.